The clone carrying this T cell receptor (beta chain) showed up just a few times. This specimen belongs to a study of blood T cell repertoires in COVID-19. Study-level information: Samples taken during acute and convalescent COVID-19 were collected in the United States, Italy and Spain.

Repertoires were generated with immunoSEQ multiplex PCR, while TCRdb's copy carries only in-frame clones and drops some. The table includes 150,000 to 200,000 clones, approximately 84% detected once. This CDR3 spans 13 amino acids. Germline V CDR1 and CDR2: KGHSH, LQKENI. J lost 6 bases, V lost 6 bases, and 5 bases had no gene match. The V and J genes are TRBV18 and TRBJ1-1; 9 nucleotides agree with TRBD1. Sequencing was done on a sample of peripheral blood. The receptor was derived from an elderly woman with COVID-19, enrolled during active disease. CDR3 loop: CASSERDRAEAFF. The CDR3 nucleotides are TGTGCCAGCTCCGAGCGGGACAGGGCTGAAGCTTTCTTT.